This TCR beta chain emerged from a study of Graves' ophthalmopathy and Graves' hyperthyroidism. Study-wide results and caveats: The blood repertoire also included most expanded thyroid clonotypes above 0.001 frequency. The model predicted ophthalmopathy progression with 60% to 71% sensitivity and less than 85% specificity.

Amplification of the TCR beta CDR3 regions used RNA transcripts (as template). HTBI primers served in a first-round RT-PCR, which a second-round multiplex PCR followed. TCRdb re-analysed the multiplex PCR reads in MiXCR, keeping a single row per CDR3 protein. Among over a million distinct CDR3 sequences, about 38% were seen once, and the ten largest hold 11%. Serum thyroxine and TRAb, along with clinical symptoms, thyroid ultrasound and orbital computed tomography, were what diagnosis relied on. Remarks on this clonotype: Its antigen is unidentified.

This clonotype was obtained from an adult man with Graves' hyperthyroidism. The sequenced sample consisted of peripheral blood or thyroid tissue (not recorded which).

CDR3 sequence (DNA): TGTGCCAGCAGCGATGGACCGCTGAACACTGAAGCTTTCTTT. Amino acid sequence: CASSDGPLNTEAFF. The rearrangement uses TRBV12-3 or TRBV12-4 and TRBJ1-1, with no clear D. This CDR3 has 14 amino acids. The V and J ends lost 6 bases and 0 bases respectively, with 11 bases between them.